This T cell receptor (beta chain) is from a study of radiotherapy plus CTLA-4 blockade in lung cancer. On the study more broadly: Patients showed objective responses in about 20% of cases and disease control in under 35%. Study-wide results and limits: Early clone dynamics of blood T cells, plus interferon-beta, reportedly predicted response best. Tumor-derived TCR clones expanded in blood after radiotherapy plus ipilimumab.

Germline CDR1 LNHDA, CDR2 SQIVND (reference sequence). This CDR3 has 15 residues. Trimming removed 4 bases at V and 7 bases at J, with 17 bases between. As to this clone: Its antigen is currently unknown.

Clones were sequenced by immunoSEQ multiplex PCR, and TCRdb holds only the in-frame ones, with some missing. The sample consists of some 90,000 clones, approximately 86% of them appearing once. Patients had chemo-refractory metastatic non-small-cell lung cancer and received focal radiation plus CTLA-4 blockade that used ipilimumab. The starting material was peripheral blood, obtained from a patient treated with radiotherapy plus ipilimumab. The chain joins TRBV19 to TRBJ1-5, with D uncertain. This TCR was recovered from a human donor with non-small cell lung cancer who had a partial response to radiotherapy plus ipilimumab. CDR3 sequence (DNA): TGTGCCAGTAGTACGTCGGACGGTGGGAGACAGCCCCAGCATTTT. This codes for CASSTSDGGRQPQHF.